There are a few counts of the clone carrying this T cell receptor beta chain. The antigen is undetermined. This specimen comes from a study of blood T cells in healthy people across ages. Study observations and caveats: As age increased, TCR beta diversity per million T cells fell in a roughly linear fashion. Diversity estimated from one million T cells was considered an underestimate.

V shed 7 bases and J shed 4 bases, with 11 bases lying between them. The CDR3 spans 13 residues. In germline, CDR1 is MNHEY, CDR2 SVGAGI. PCR was performed a second time for about 6 to 11 cycles using a sample-barcoded 5' primer and a J-beta primer mix. TCRdb redid the calling of the 5' RACE reads with MiXCR, one entry per CDR3 protein. The sample has over 750,000 distinct CDR3 sequences, 20% to 30% seen once. Peripheral blood from each donor was collected in a volume of about 10 milliliters. The same data also went into a second study, on T cells of mothers and their children.

What was sequenced was blood. The chain joins TRBV6-5 to TRBJ2-1; D unclear. This sequence originates from a boy aged 5-17 years in good health. This chain's CDR3 is CASTRPPYNEQFF. CDR3 coding DNA: TGTGCCAGCACCAGACCCCCTTACAATGAGCAGTTCTTC.